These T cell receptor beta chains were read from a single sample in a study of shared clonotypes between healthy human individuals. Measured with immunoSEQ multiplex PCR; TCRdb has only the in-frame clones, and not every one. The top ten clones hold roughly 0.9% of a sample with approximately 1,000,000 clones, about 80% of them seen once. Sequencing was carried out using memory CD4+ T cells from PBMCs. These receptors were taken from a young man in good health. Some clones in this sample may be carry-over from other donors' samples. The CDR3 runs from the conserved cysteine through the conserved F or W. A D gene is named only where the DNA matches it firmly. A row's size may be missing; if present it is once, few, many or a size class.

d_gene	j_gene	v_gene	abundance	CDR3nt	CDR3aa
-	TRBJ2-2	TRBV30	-	TGTGCCTGGAGGCGCAGGGGGGCGAACACCGGGGAGCTGTTTTTT	CAWRRRGANTGELFF
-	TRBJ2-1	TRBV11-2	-	TGTGCCAGCAGCTTAGAGGCGGGCCTCTACAATGAGCAGTTCTTC	CASSLEAGLYNEQFF
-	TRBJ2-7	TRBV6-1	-	TGTGCCAGCAGTGAGGAGCGGAGGGGGGTCGGCGAGCAGTACTTC	CASSEERRGVGEQYF
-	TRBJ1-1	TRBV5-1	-	TGCGCCAGCAGTTTTTCTGGGGGCACTGAAGCTTTCTTT	CASSFSGGTEAFF
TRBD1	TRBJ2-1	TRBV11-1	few	TGTGCCAGCAGCATGACCAGGGGGTACAATGAGCAGTTCTTC	CASSMTRGYNEQFF
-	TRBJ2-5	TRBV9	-	TGTGCCAGCAGCATTCAGGGAAAAGAGACCCAGTACTTC	CASSIQGKETQYF
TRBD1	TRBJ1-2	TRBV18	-	TGTGCCAGCTCAGGACAGGGGGCCGTGGGCTACACCTTC	CASSGQGAVGYTF
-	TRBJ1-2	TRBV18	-	TGTGCCAGCTCACCCAGTTCGGGGGACTATGGCTACACCTTC	CASSPSSGDYGYTF
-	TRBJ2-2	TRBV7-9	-	TGTGCCAGCAAATTCCGGGGCGACACCGGGGAGCTGTTTTTT	CASKFRGDTGELFF
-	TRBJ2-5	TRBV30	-	TGTGCCTGGAGTGTAAGGTCATTTTATTACCAAGAGACCCAGTACTTC	CAWSVRSFYYQETQYF
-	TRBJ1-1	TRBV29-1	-	TGCAGCGTGAAGCGGGGGGCAAACACTGAAGCTTTCTTT	CSVKRGANTEAFF
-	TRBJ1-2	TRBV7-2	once	TGTGCCAGCAGACCAGGCGGCACGACGGGCTATGGCTACACCTTC	CASRPGGTTGYGYTF
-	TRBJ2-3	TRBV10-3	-	TGTGCCATCAGTGAGGACTACACCGTCGCGCAGTATTTT	CAISEDYTVAQYF
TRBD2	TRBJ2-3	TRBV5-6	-	TGTGCCAGCAGCCCGAGCGGGAGGGGGTTCACAGATACGCAGTATTTT	CASSPSGRGFTDTQYF
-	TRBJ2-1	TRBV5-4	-	TGTGCCAGCAGCTTGGCCTCGGGGGAGGGGGCCTACAATGAGCAGTTCTTC	CASSLASGEGAYNEQFF
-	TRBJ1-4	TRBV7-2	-	TGTGCCAGCAGCTCGCCGGGACGGCGGTATGAAAAACTGTTTTTT	CASSSPGRRYEKLFF
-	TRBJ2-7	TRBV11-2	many	TGTGCCAGCAGCCCCCTGACAGTGAGCTCCTACGAGCAGTACTTC	CASSPLTVSSYEQYF
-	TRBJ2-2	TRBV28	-	TGTGCCAGCAGCCGGGGGATTGTGGTCGCCGGGGAGCTGTTTTTT	CASSRGIVVAGELFF
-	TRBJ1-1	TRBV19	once	TGTGCCAGTAGTGTGGGCAGGTCCAGCACTGAAGCTTTCTTT	CASSVGRSSTEAFF
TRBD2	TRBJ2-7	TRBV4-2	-	TGTGCCAGCAGCCAAGATGTTGGGAGGGCCTCGGGGGAGCAGTACTTC	CASSQDVGRASGEQYF
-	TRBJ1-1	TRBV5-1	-	TGCGCCAGCAGCTTGGGGCCAGCCTACCGCACTGAAGCTTTCTTT	CASSLGPAYRTEAFF
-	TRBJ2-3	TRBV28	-	TGTGCCAGCAGTACCGCCGGGGTACCTAGCACAGATACGCAGTATTTT	CASSTAGVPSTDTQYF
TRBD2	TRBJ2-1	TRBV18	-	TGTGCCAGCTCACCACCGCCTAGCGGGAGGAATGAGCAGTTCTTC	CASSPPPSGRNEQFF
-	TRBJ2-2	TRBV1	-	TGCACCAGCAGCCCATTGCTAGCGGCGAAAGACACCGGGGAGCTGTTTTTT	CTSSPLLAAKDTGELFF
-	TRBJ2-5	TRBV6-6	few	TGTGCCAGCAGACAAGAGACCCAGTACTTC	CASRQETQYF
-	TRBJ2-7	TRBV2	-	TGTGCCAGCAGTTGGGACTTCTACGAGCAGTACTTC	CASSWDFYEQYF
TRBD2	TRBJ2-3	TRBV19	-	TGTGCCAGTACCTCCCGAAGGACTAGCGGGAGTGGAGATACGCAGTATTTT	CASTSRRTSGSGDTQYF
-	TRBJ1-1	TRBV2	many	TGTGCCAGCAGTGACAGGGGCGGAGTGAACACTGAAGCTTTCTTT	CASSDRGGVNTEAFF
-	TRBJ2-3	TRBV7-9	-	TGTGCCAGCAGCTCCCTTGGTGCGGGGCGCACAGATACGCAGTATTTT	CASSSLGAGRTDTQYF
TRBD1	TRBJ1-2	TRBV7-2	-	TGTGCCAGCAGCTTCCGGACAGGGGGAGCTGGCTACACCTTC	CASSFRTGGAGYTF
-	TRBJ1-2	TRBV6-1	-	TGTGCCAGCAGTGAAAACAGGGCAAGGGTCTATGGCTACACCTTC	CASSENRARVYGYTF
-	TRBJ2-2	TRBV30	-	TGTGCCTGGAGTGCCGAACCGGACACCGGGGAGCTGTTTTTT	CAWSAEPDTGELFF
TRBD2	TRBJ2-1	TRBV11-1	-	TGTGCCAGCAGCCGTCACAGCGGGAGGGCCTTGGGGAATGAGCAGTTCTTC	CASSRHSGRALGNEQFF
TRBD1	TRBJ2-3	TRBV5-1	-	TGCGCCAGCAGCTTCGGACAGGGGATGGCTGCGGATACGCAGTATTTT	CASSFGQGMAADTQYF
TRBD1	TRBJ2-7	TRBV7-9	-	TGTGCCAGCAACGACAGGGACGAGCAGTACTTC	CASNDRDEQYF
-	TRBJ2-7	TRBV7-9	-	TGTGCCAGCAGCTTAGGAGGCGTTGGGCCTAGCGCGTACGAGCAGTACTTC	CASSLGGVGPSAYEQYF
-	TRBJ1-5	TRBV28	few	TGTGCCAGCAGTCTGGGACTTACTCCAAATCAGCCCCAGCATTTT	CASSLGLTPNQPQHF
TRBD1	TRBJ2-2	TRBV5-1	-	TGCGCCAGCAGCCTAGGACAGGGCTACACCGGGGAGCTGTTTTTT	CASSLGQGYTGELFF
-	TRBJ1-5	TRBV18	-	TGTGCCAGCTCACTGGAGCATAGCAATCAGCCCCAGCATTTT	CASSLEHSNQPQHF
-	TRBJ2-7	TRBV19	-	TGTGCCAGTAGTATGGGGTTTATTCGGACTGCGCGATACGAGCAGTACTTC	CASSMGFIRTARYEQYF
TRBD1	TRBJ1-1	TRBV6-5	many	TGTGCCAGCAGTTACGACCGGGACAGGTCTACTGAAGCTTTCTTT	CASSYDRDRSTEAFF
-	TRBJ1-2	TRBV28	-	TGTGCCAGCAGTTTTAGGGTAGTGGGCAGAGGAATCTATGGCTACACCTTC	CASSFRVVGRGIYGYTF
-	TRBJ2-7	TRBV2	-	TGTGCCAGCAGTGAAGCGCTTTCCTCGGCCGAGCAGTACTTC	CASSEALSSAEQYF
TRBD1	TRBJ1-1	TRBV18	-	TGTGCCAGCTCACTGGTCCAATGGACAGGGCGGAACACTGAAGCTTTCTTT	CASSLVQWTGRNTEAFF
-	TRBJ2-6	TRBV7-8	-	TGTGCCAGCAGCAGGCCAGGGTTTACCACAAAGTCGGGCCAACGCCTGACTTTC	CASSRPGFTTKSGQRLTF
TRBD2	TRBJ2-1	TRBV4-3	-	TGCGCCAGCAGCCTCCGGGGGGACAATGAGCAGTTCTTC	CASSLRGDNEQFF
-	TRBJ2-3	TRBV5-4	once	TGTGCCAGCAGCCTCGGGGCAGGAGTGGTCGCAGATACGCAGTATTTT	CASSLGAGVVADTQYF
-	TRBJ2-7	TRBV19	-	TGTGCCAGTAGTATGCTGACTGGGGGTTTGGGTCGCTACGAGCAGTACTTC	CASSMLTGGLGRYEQYF
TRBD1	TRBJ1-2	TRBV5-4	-	TGTGCCAGCAGCGGAAACACACAGGGGATTAAATATGGCTACACCTTC	CASSGNTQGIKYGYTF
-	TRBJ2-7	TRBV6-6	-	TGTGCCAGCAGTTACTCGGTCACCTACGAGCAGTACTTC	CASSYSVTYEQYF
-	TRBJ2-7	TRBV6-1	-	TGTGCCAGCAGTGGGGGGGAGGCCGTTTTC	CASSGGEAVF
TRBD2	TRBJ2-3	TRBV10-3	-	TGTGCCATCAGTGACGAAAGGACTAGCGGATACACAGATACGCAGTATTTT	CAISDERTSGYTDTQYF
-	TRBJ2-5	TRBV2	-	TGTGCCAGCCGACGGGAGATCGTGGAGACCCAGTACTTC	CASRREIVETQYF
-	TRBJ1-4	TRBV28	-	TGTGCCAGCAGTCCCCCTCCGAGGGCGGGTAATGAAAAACTGTTTTTT	CASSPPPRAGNEKLFF
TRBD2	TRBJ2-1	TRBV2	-	TGTGCCAGCAGTCGAACTAGCGGGAGTTCGAATGAGCAGTTCTTC	CASSRTSGSSNEQFF